One and the same sample provided the 25 T cell receptor beta chains below, sequenced in a study of CD8+ T cells in alopecia areata. Treatment noted: oral pan-JAK inhibitor, 5-10 mg twice daily. Extracted from the samples, RNA was reverse transcribed into cDNA to serve as the sequencing template. Method: immunoSEQ multiplex PCR; TCRdb's copy keeps in-frame clones and lacks some. The repertoire has a few hundred thousand clones, approximately 47% of them found once; the top ten carry about 2.6%. The specimen was CD4+ T cells sorted from blood, collected at roughly week 36, from a patient treated with tofacitinib. The receptors come from a human donor with alopecia areata.

This clone was counted many times. This chain joins TRBV7-6 and TRBJ2-3; tentatively, D is TRBD2 (5 bases). Trimming took 2 bases from V and 7 from J, leaving 13 bases between them. CDR1 is SGHVS and CDR2 is FNYEAQ in the germline V gene. This CDR3 contains 14 residues. The chain's CDR3 is CASSLRGSRNTQYF. CDR3 in DNA: TGTGCCAGCAGCTTAAGAGGGAGCAGGAATACGCAGTATTTT.

The V and J genes are TRBV7-8 and TRBJ2-2, with 13 bases lining up with TRBD2. CDR1 is SGHVS, CDR2 FQNEAQ, per germline. Losses at the gene ends were 4 bases for V and 6 bases for J; bases not matched to a gene: 8. The CDR3 is 17 amino acids. CDR3 DNA: TGTGCCAGCAGCTCCGGACTAGCGGGAGTAAAGGCCGGGGAGCTGTTTTTT. As protein: CASSSGLAGVKAGELFF.

The DNA of the CDR3 is TGTGCCAGCAGTTTGGGGACGGCGTCTGGGAATCAGCCCCAGCATTTT. Its protein product is CASSLGTASGNQPQHF. The rearrangement links TRBV6-6 to TRBJ1-5; D may be TRBD1 (5 bases). The germline gives CDR1 MNHNY, CDR2 SVGAGI (reference sequence). CDR3 length: 16 residues. Trimming shortened V by 4 bases and J by 4 bases, and 17 bases separated the two germline ends.

The V and J genes are TRBV6-4 and TRBJ2-4, with D tentatively TRBD1 (5 bases). The CDR3 has 15 amino acids. Per the germline V gene, CDR1 is MRHNA and CDR2 is SNTAGT. Trimming removed 4 bases from V and 6 bases from J, with 16 bases in between. The CDR3 nucleotides read TGTGCCAGCAGTGTTGGGGCAGATCGAGGAAACATTCAGTACTTC. It translates to CASSVGADRGNIQYF.

This clone was recorded a few times. The chain carries TRBV19 and TRBJ2-1; D gene uncertain. Germline CDR1 and CDR2: LNHDA and SQIVND (reference sequence). Trimming left V 5 bases short and J 2 bases short, with 16 bases between. The CDR3 covers 16 residues. CDR3 bases: TGTGCCAGTAGTCTCAAGAGTTCTGTGGCCTACAATGAGCAGTTCTTC. Translation gives CASSLKSSVAYNEQFF.

This chain joins TRBV9 and TRBJ2-3; D unresolved. This CDR3 has 16 residues. V lost 2 bases and J 2 bases, leaving 15 bases between the germline ends. Germline V gives CDR1 SGDLS, CDR2 YYNGEE. The CDR3 coding sequence is TGTGCCAGCAGCGTCAACCCGGTTCTAGTCACAGATACGCAGTATTTT. Translation: CASSVNPVLVTDTQYF.

The rearrangement uses TRBV19 and TRBJ2-1; 8 nucleotides align to TRBD2. CDR1 is LNHDA and CDR2 is SQIVND in the germline V gene (reference sequence). The CDR3 is 18 amino acids. With 5 bases clipped from V and 9 bases from J, the junction kept 21 bases outside the gene matches. The CDR3 sequence is CASSQRMSGRRTEAEQFF. The CDR3 coding sequence is TGTGCCAGTAGTCAGCGTATGAGCGGGAGAAGAACGGAGGCTGAGCAGTTCTTC. Full variable domain (missing parts from reference TRBV19 and TRBJ2-1): DGGITQSPKYLFRKEGQNVTLSCEQNLNHDAMYWYRQDPGQGLRLIYYSQIVNDFQKGDIAEGYSVSREKKESFPLTVTSAQKNPTAFYLCASSQRMSGRRTEAEQFFGPGTRLTVL.

This clone was counted only a few times. The J gene is TRBJ2-7, the V gene TRBV28; D not resolved. Germline V lookup: CDR1 MDHEN, CDR2 SYDVKM. CDR3 length: 13 amino acids. Trimming cost V 9 bases and J 0 bases, with 12 bases left between them. The CDR3 sequence: CASKIGSSYEQYF. In nucleotides, the CDR3 is TGTGCCAGTAAAATAGGTAGCTCCTACGAGCAGTACTTC.

The rearrangement joins TRBV5-1 to TRBJ2-2, with 7 bases aligning to TRBD1. Germline lookup yields CDR1 SGHRS and CDR2 YFSETQ. This CDR3 is built from 15 residues. Trimming removed 4 bases from V and 4 bases from J; junction bases left unmatched: 7. CDR3 bases: TGCGCCAGCAGCGGCAGACAGGGACGCACCGGGGAGCTGTTTTTT. The encoded protein is CASSGRQGRTGELFF.

The chain combines TRBV5-1 with TRBJ2-3; 16 nucleotides match TRBD2. Trimming cost V 3 bases and J 2 bases; bases outside gene matches: 3. Germline values: CDR1 SGHRS, CDR2 YFSETQ. The CDR3 consists of 17 residues. CDR3 region: CASSSGTSGRVTDTQYF. The CDR3 coding sequence is TGCGCCAGCAGCTCCGGGACTAGCGGGAGGGTCACAGATACGCAGTATTTT.

In its sample, this clone was seen a few times. The chain carries TRBV5-1 and TRBJ1-1, with D hard to call. This CDR3 region has 15 residues. V was shortened by 0 bases and J by 1 base, with 10 bases between the two germline ends. The germline gives CDR1 SGHRS, CDR2 YFSETQ. The CDR3 region has the DNA TGCGCCAGCAGCTTGGATGGTGAGGGGAACACTGAAGCTTTCTTT. Translated: CASSLDGEGNTEAFF.

There are many counts of this clone. The chain is built from TRBV29-1 and TRBJ2-3; unclear D gene. The CDR3 extends over 15 amino acids. Germline values: CDR1 SQVTM, CDR2 ANQGSEA. V was shortened by 0 bases and J by 1 base, with 11 bases between the two germline ends. The CDR3 here is CSVEDLEGGTDTQYF. The CDR3 DNA follows: TGCAGCGTTGAAGATCTCGAAGGAGGCACAGATACGCAGTATTTT.

The genes are TRBV4-1 and TRBJ1-1; no clear D. The CDR3 covers 15 residues. Germline CDR1 and CDR2: MGHRA and YSYEKL. The ends were cut back, 1 base at V and 1 base at J, with 10 bases in the middle. The CDR3, as DNA: TGCGCCAGCAGCCAAGCTGACACACAGAACACTGAAGCTTTCTTT. Translating gives CASSQADTQNTEAFF.

A few counts support this clone. The V and J genes are TRBV25-1 and TRBJ1-5; TRBD1 is a possible D gene (5 bases). Germline-derived CDR1 and CDR2 are MGHDK and SYGVNS. The V end was cut by 2 bases, the J end by 9 bases, with 8 bases between. The length of the CDR3 is 12 residues. CDR3 in DNA: TGTGCCAGCAGTGAACAGGGATGGCCCCAGCATTTT. Its translation is CASSEQGWPQHF. The entire variable domain, with the rest obtained from reference TRBV25-1 and TRBJ1-5, is as follows: EADIYQTPRYLVIGTGKKITLECSQTMGHDKMYWYQQDPGMELHLIHYSYGVNSTEKGDLSSESTVSRIRTEHFPLTLESARPSHTSQYLCASSEQGWPQHFGDGTRLSIL.

V and J are TRBV11-2 and TRBJ2-1, with D possibly matching TRBD2 (5 bases). CDR3 size: 16 residues. Between the trimmed V and J ends, which lost 0 bases and 3 bases, there was a span of 12 bases. Germline values: CDR1 SGHAT, CDR2 FQNNGV. In nucleotides, the CDR3 is TGTGCCAGCAGCTTAGAATATGGCGGGCTCTACAATGAGCAGTTCTTC. It yields the protein CASSLEYGGLYNEQFF.

The V call is TRBV29-1, the J call TRBJ2-2; 9 bases fit TRBD1. Germline V CDR1 and CDR2: SQVTM, ANQGSEA. V was pared by 5 bases and J by 1 base, with 5 bases of the junction left unmatched. The CDR3 length is 15 residues. CDR3 amino acids: CSVRAGQGNTGELFF. Here the CDR3 DNA reads TGCAGCGTTCGAGCGGGACAGGGGAACACCGGGGAGCTGTTTTTT.

The chain links TRBV23-1 to TRBJ2-7; 9 positions match TRBD1. TRBV23-1 is an ORF; its function is uncertain. The CDR3 has 12 residues. Trimming removed 11 bases from V and 4 bases from J; junction bases left unmatched: 6. For the CDR3, the DNA is TGCGCCGACGGGACAGGGAAGTACGAGCAGTACTTC. This codes for CADGTGKYEQYF.

This clone was counted ten times or more. CDR3 bases: TGTGCCAGCAGGTCAGGGAGCACAGATACGCAGTATTTT. Translation gives CASRSGSTDTQYF. The chain uses TRBV9 and TRBJ2-3, with a weak D call TRBD1 (5 bases). The CDR3 spans 13 residues. Trimming cost V 5 bases and J 0 bases, with 7 bases left between them. Germline-derived CDR1 and CDR2 are SGDLS and YYNGEE.

The CDR3 region has the DNA TGTGCCAGCAGCTCTCCCCGCCAAAGCACAGATACGCAGTATTTT. This gives the protein CASSSPRQSTDTQYF. The chain couples TRBV5-4 to TRBJ2-3; D remains unclear. V lost 3 bases and J lost 0, with 11 bases in between. Germline V gene sequence: CDR1 SGHNT, CDR2 YYREEE (reference sequence). This CDR3 contains 15 residues.

The chain carries TRBV6-6 and TRBJ1-1, with no clear D. Germline V lookup: CDR1 MNHNY, CDR2 SVGAGI (reference sequence). The CDR3 spans 14 residues. Trimming left V 3 bases short and J 0 bases short, with 8 bases between. This CDR3 is CASSYVALNTEAFF. The CDR3 nucleotides are TGTGCCAGCAGTTATGTCGCTCTGAACACTGAAGCTTTCTTT.

The chain recombines TRBV5-1 with TRBJ1-4, with 10 bases fitting TRBD1. This CDR3 is 15 amino acids long. The junction had 1 base not matched to a gene; V was cut back by 0 bases and J by 5 bases. Germline loops: CDR1 SGHRS, CDR2 YFSETQ. The DNA of the CDR3 is TGCGCCAGCAGCTTGGCGGGACAGGGGAATGAAAAACTGTTTTTT. It encodes CASSLAGQGNEKLFF.

V usage is TRBV5-1 and J usage is TRBJ2-7; 7 bases line up with TRBD1. CDR3 length equals 14 residues. Germline CDR1 is SGHRS and CDR2 is YFSETQ. V trimming: 0 bases; J trimming: 3 bases; junction bases outside the gene matches: 3. The CDR3 protein is CASSLVGQHYEQYF. The CDR3 DNA reads as TGCGCCAGCAGCTTGGTGGGACAGCACTACGAGCAGTACTTC.

The J gene is TRBJ2-7, the V gene TRBV7-2; D unresolved. From germline, CDR1 is SGHTA and CDR2 FQGNSA. The CDR3 has 11 residues. V lost 4 bases, J lost 5 bases, and 6 bases lay in between. CDR3 sequence reads: CASSSRNEQYF. CDR3 sequence (DNA): TGTGCCAGCAGCTCGAGGAACGAGCAGTACTTC.

DNA of the CDR3: TGTGCCAGCAGTTTATCTGGCATTCAGTACTTC. Protein sequence: CASSLSGIQYF. J is TRBJ2-4 and V is TRBV27, with D unresolved. The V and J ends lost 0 bases and 9 bases respectively, with 3 bases between them. This CDR3 is built from 11 residues. The germline V gene has CDR1 MNHEY and CDR2 SMNVEV (reference sequence).

V is TRBV29-1 and J is TRBJ2-2; 9 bases match TRBD1. This CDR3 is built from 14 residues. CDR1 is SQVTM and CDR2 is ANQGSEA in the germline V gene. The V and J ends lost 4 bases and 4 bases, in that order; junction bases with no gene match: 4. CDR3 DNA: TGCAGCGTTGGGGGGACAGGGCTCACCGGGGAGCTGTTTTTT. Encoded protein: CSVGGTGLTGELFF.